This TCR beta chain was profiled in a study of blood T cell repertoires in COVID-19. Across the study: Acute and convalescent COVID-19 specimens originated in the United States, Italy and Spain.

The length of the CDR3 is 15 residues. Germline values: CDR1 SGHTA, CDR2 FQGNSA. Trimming took off 5 bases at V and 12 bases at J, with 25 bases between the two ends. Original analysis: Amplification from reference gene primers served as the basis for estimated nucleated cell counts. This table comes from immunoSEQ multiplex PCR, and its TCRdb copy is limited to in-frame clones, with some not included. V, J and clone size reflect that table, while D and trimming were determined from the DNA. Here the sample spans roughly 300,000 clones, 86% being singletons. In its sample, this clone was seen once. The study drew participants aged roughly 18 to 95 years from 20 to 30 US areas. Cohorts were determined from participant-reported clinical history.

V usage is TRBV7-2 and J usage is TRBJ1-2, with TRBD1 as a possible D gene (6 bases). The clonotype was recovered from a woman aged 35 to 49 with acute COVID-19. The sequenced sample was PBMCs or T cells enriched from blood (not recorded which). As DNA, the CDR3 is TGTGCCAGCAGCGCCACGGCTCAGGACAGCCTCCGAAACACCTTC. It translates to CASSATAQDSLRNTF.